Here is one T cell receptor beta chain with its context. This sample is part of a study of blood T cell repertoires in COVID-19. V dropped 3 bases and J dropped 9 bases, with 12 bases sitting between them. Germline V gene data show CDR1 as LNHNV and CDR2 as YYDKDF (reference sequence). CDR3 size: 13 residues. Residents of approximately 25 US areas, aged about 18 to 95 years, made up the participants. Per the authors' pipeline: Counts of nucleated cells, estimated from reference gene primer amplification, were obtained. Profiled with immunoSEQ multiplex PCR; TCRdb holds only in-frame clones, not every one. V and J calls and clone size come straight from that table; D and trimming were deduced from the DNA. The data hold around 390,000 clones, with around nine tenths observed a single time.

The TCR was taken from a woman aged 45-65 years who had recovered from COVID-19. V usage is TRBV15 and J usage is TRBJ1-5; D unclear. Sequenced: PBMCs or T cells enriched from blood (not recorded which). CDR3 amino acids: CATSRYKEGPQHF. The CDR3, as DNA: TGTGCCACCAGCAGGTACAAGGAGGGGCCCCAGCATTTT.